Included here is one TCR beta chain sequence, with context. There is no known antigen for this receptor. The sample holds no much larger clone one base away, and base qualities are not on file. These data originate in a study of blood T cell repertoires in COVID-19 (dated by TCRdb to 2020 to 2021). With respect to the entire study: Collaborator samples came from the United States, Italy and Spain and covered acute and convalescent phases of COVID-19. The repertoires were released in a freely available public database meant as a resource for research on the immune response to SARS-CoV-2. Subjects who had been exposed to COVID-19, were actively infected with it, or had recovered from it provided the deeply sampled blood TCRbeta repertoires that made up the dataset. Nearly every sample came with metadata listing a de-identified subject ID, COVID-19 status, age in years and sex. The material from the prospective study consisted of cDNA or gDNA derived from T cells, B-cell-depleted T cells, or PBMCs. HLA class I and class II types, where available, came from metadata supplied by the sample provider rather than from assay-based typing. The samples were drawn from the first 160 participants of the ongoing ImmuneRACE study and from 1,200 or so subjects provided by 6 global collaborators.

TCRbeta CDR3 regions were amplified from genomic DNA using the immunoSEQ Assay, a bias-controlled multiplex PCR. Regarding the original processing steps: Nucleated cell counts per sample were estimated from amplification of reference gene primers within the assay. To quantify the absolute abundance of each unique TCRbeta CDR3 rearrangement, sequence reads were collapsed and filtered. For each sample, productive Simpson clonality was calculated by taking the square root of Simpson's diversity index across productive rearrangements. The table was pulled from immuneACCESS by TCRdb, which kept in-frame rearrangements only. Such tables lose some clones; where checked, under half of the loss comes from unresolved V genes, and the rest has no known cause. V and J calls plus clone size are reproduced from that table; the DNA served to infer D and trimming. Here the sample has 200,000 to 250,000 clones; approximately 86% occur a single time. The biggest ten clones account for more than 5.5% of the sample.

Collaborating institutions collected whole blood in K2EDTA tubes following their own protocols. For TCRbeta analysis, collaborator samples were shipped as frozen whole blood, as isolated PBMCs, or as DNA extracted from either sample type. Points the paper makes about the study in general: How much clinical and demographic metadata was included differed by source and by participant, and the metadata was provided uncurated.

The CDR3 measures 16 amino acids from cysteine to phenylalanine. Only the CDR3 DNA is retained, 48 bases long and in frame from the first base. The germline V gene encodes CDR1 SGHRS and CDR2 YFSETQ. V is cut by 4 bases and J by 6 bases, and the space between the germline ends is 22 bases. The origin of this receptor is a human donor in a cohort sampled during active COVID-19. The sequenced sample consisted of peripheral blood. This chain joins TRBV5-1 to TRBJ1-1; matching of 5 bases hints at TRBD1 as the D gene. The nucleotide sequence is given as TGCGCCAGCAGCAGAGGCGTCTCAGGGAACCTTCCTGAAGCTTTCTTT. This is translated as CASSRGVSGNLPEAFF.